The sequence of this T cell receptor (beta chain) was determined in a study of blood T cell repertoires in COVID-19. The overall study: COVID-19 samples collected from the United States, Italy and Spain covered acute and convalescent phases. The cDNA or gDNA used as material had been derived from T cells, B-cell-depleted T cells, or PBMCs.

Germline V lookup: CDR1 SEHNR, CDR2 FQNEAQ (reference sequence). The CDR3 runs 16 residues. Trimming left V 0 bases short and J 8 bases short, with 14 bases between. How the authors handled the data: Nucleated cell number was recorded as an estimate derived from reference gene primer amplification. Repertoires were generated with immunoSEQ multiplex PCR, while TCRdb's copy carries only in-frame clones and drops some. The DNA gave D and trimming, while V, J and clone size come from that table. The table has some 150,000 clones, roughly four fifths seen once. The chain is built from TRBV7-9 and TRBJ1-6; no clear D gene. The sequenced sample was peripheral blood. This TCR was sampled from a human donor with acute or convalescent COVID-19. The donor label of this sample is uncertain. The CDR3 reads CASSLAAGRTHSPLHF. CDR3 DNA: TGTGCCAGCAGCTTAGCGGCGGGCAGGACCCATTCACCCCTCCACTTT. Filled out from reference TRBV7-9 and TRBJ1-6, the complete variable domain reads DTGVSQNPRHKITKRGQNVTFRCDPISEHNRLYWYRQTLGQGPEFLTYFQNEAQLEKSRLLSDRFSAERPKGSFSTLEIQRTEQGDSAMYLCASSLAAGRTHSPLHFGNGTRLTVT.